This T cell receptor beta chain was sequenced for a study of CD8 T cells in ankylosing spondylitis. Unmatched junction bases numbered 6, after V lost 5 bases and J lost 4 bases. The CDR3 loop spans 15 amino acids. The germline V gene has CDR1 SGHTA and CDR2 FQGNSA. One entry per CDR3 protein results from TCRdb running MiXCR on the 5' RACE reads. The data contain about 360,000 distinct CDR3 sequences, approximately 22% of them singletons. The sequenced material came from blood, either unsorted or a sorted T cell fraction (not recorded which). This sequence was found in a male donor with ankylosing spondylitis or in good health (not recorded which). The chain links TRBV7-2 to TRBJ2-2, with TRBD2 matching over 8 bases. Here the CDR3 reads CASSQRGGLTGELFF. Written as DNA, the CDR3 is TGTGCCAGCAGCCAACGGGGGGGCCTCACCGGGGAGCTGTTTTTT.